The subject of this entry is one TCR beta chain. Its antigen is undetermined. CDR3 size: 12 residues. CDR1 MNHEY and CDR2 SVGAGI come from the germline V gene. Between the trimmed V and J ends, which lost 6 bases and 5 bases, there was a span of 11 bases. This entry comes from a study of cytomegalovirus exposure and HLA in healthy donors. Study-level information: Early released data had tens of millions of unique TCRs, all coming from HLA-typed donors. Regarding the study as a whole: In a later analysis, V- and J-gene trimming of beta chains associated with a DCLRE1C missense variant, replicated independently. Productive rates of about 87% or about 30% were seen for most TCR beta V segments in an earlier analysis. Presence/absence results assume similar sequencing depth per donor, which may not hold.

In the PCR, 60 Vbeta and 13 Jbeta primers were used. Clones were read by immunoSEQ multiplex PCR, and TCRdb kept only the in-frame ones, dropping some. The table lists 190,000 or so clones, about 85% of them singletons, with 10% in the top ten. The chain is built from TRBV6-5 and TRBJ2-7, with D possibly being TRBD2 (5 bases). The sequenced material came from PBMCs. The sequence came from a woman aged 45-59 years in good health and CMV-seropositive. The CDR3 DNA sequence: TGTGCCAGCAGGCCGGACTGGGACGAGCAGTACTTC. Translating gives CASRPDWDEQYF.